A single T cell receptor (beta chain) is shown here with its context. What it binds is not known. Time point meaning: week 11, during vaccination. Mutant IDH1 20-mer peptide, at 300 ug, made up each vaccine dose, with topical imiquimod. The sample originates from a study of a mutant IDH1 vaccine in newly diagnosed glioma. Study overall: Vaccine administration was initiated 4-6 weeks following radiotherapy alone, or with temozolomide cycles. Beforehand, treatment had been radiotherapy, temozolomide, or both; the majority received both. Study-wide results and caveats: Whatever changes occurred in top peripheral T cell clonotypes seemed unrelated to pseudoprogression.

Sequencing was performed with immunoSEQ multiplex PCR; in TCRdb, only in-frame clones are kept and a portion is missing. This table has about 120,000 clones, around four fifths appearing once. The CDR3 has 17 amino acids. Germline CDR1 SGHRS, CDR2 YFSETQ. Trimming removed 4 bases from V and 7 bases from J; junction bases left unmatched: 8. The chain joins TRBV5-1 to TRBJ2-1; 16 nucleotides align to TRBD2. The receptor's source is a man aged 35 to 55 with glioma. The material sequenced was PBMCs, taken from a glioma patient whose treatment included an IDH1 peptide vaccine. CDR3 amino acids: CASSPGTSGGAGNEQFF. The DNA for the CDR3 is TGCGCCAGCAGCCCCGGGACTAGCGGGGGGGCCGGTAATGAGCAGTTCTTC.